The text below deals with one T cell receptor beta chain. The data were obtained in a study of blood T cell repertoires in COVID-19. At the level of the study: PBMCs, B-cell-depleted T cells, or T cells were the source of the cDNA or gDNA that made up the material.

As originally analysed: Cell counts per sample came from amplifying reference gene primers. Using immunoSEQ multiplex PCR, the repertoire was profiled, and TCRdb retains in-frame clones only, with some absent. That table gives V, J and clone size, and the DNA gave D and trimming. The sample consists of 300,000 or so clones, roughly 80% of them appearing once. Germline V CDR1 and CDR2: LNHDA, SQIVND (reference sequence). The CDR3 runs to 15 residues. V lost 2 bases to trimming and J lost 4 bases, with 14 bases between them. The rearrangement joins TRBV19 to TRBJ1-1; weak D call: TRBD1 (5 bases). The specimen was peripheral blood. This sequence originates from a woman in her 50s with active or convalescent COVID-19. The CDR3 bases are TGTGCCAGTAGTATATTAAGCCAGGGAGGCACTGAAGCTTTCTTT. Protein sequence: CASSILSQGGTEAFF. Full variable domain (outside the CDR3, taken from reference TRBV19 and TRBJ1-1): DGGITQSPKYLFRKEGQNVTLSCEQNLNHDAMYWYRQDPGQGLRLIYYSQIVNDFQKGDIAEGYSVSREKKESFPLTVTSAQKNPTAFYLCASSILSQGGTEAFFGQGTRLTVV.